The 23 T cell receptor beta chains reported below all come from one sample, sequenced in a study of T cell clusters in autoimmune cytopenias (dated by TCRdb to the late 2010s). Sequencing took place on an Illumina MiSeq. TRB rearrangements were amplified by multiplex PCR using a touch-down protocol with TRB-A and TRB-B primer pools mixed in one tube. TCRdb reprocessed the reads, so every CDR3 protein sequence counts as one entry and DNA is not shown. The sample table gives some 7,600 distinct CDR3 sequences. Of the sample, roughly 3% falls within the top ten clones. For each sample, TRB amplification used about 250 ng of peripheral blood genomic DNA, equal to roughly 38,000 genome equivalents. The sample comprised peripheral blood. The source of these receptors is a human donor with an autoimmune cytopenia or autoimmune hepatitis (not recorded which).

The V gene is TRBV20-1, the J gene TRBJ1-4; there is no DNA to check the TCRdb D call of TRBD1. The CDR3 sequence is 18 residues long. Germline CDR1 DFQATT, CDR2 SNEGSKA (reference sequence). The CDR3 region is CSARGLLLRDRAGEKLFF.

This clonotype registers medium-sized by frequency. V usage is TRBV6-6 and J usage is TRBJ1-5; the TCRdb call, TRBD1, lacks DNA for checking. The CDR3 is made up of 17 amino acids. In germline, CDR1 is MNHNY, CDR2 SVGAGI (reference sequence). CDR3: CASSSLTWTGGNQPQHF.

This clonotype is deemed medium-sized by its frequency. V gene TRBV30 combines with J gene TRBJ1-2. The CDR3 contains 14 residues. Germline lookup yields CDR1 GTSNPN and CDR2 SVGIG (reference sequence). CDR3 protein: CAWSFQTAADSYTF.

V usage is TRBV18 and J usage is TRBJ2-7; TCRdb names TRBD2, which stays unverified in the absence of DNA. CDR1 and CDR2 (germline): KGHSH, LQKENI. The CDR3 contains 13 residues. The CDR3 sequence is CASSLGLAYEQYF.

This clonotype counts as medium-sized by frequency. This chain links TRBV29-1 with TRBJ2-5; TCRdb selects TRBD2, and the lack of DNA leaves this call unchecked. This CDR3 is 14 amino acids long. In germline, CDR1 is SQVTM, CDR2 ANQGSEA. CDR3 protein: CSVELRGGRETQYF.

Measured by frequency, this clonotype is medium-sized. The chain employs TRBV6-5 and TRBJ2-5; TCRdb outputs TRBD2, but without DNA this stays unchecked. Germline assignment: CDR1 MNHEY and CDR2 SVGAGI. There are 13 residues in the CDR3. Here the CDR3 reads CASSYEGVETQYF.

The chain employs TRBV6-2 or TRBV6-3 and TRBJ2-1; TCRdb selects TRBD1, and the lack of DNA leaves this call unchecked. Germline CDR1 MNHEY, CDR2 SVGEGT. This CDR3 comprises 14 residues. Here the CDR3 reads CASRSRQGSGEQFF.

V usage is TRBV20-1 and J usage is TRBJ2-7; TCRdb's D call of TRBD2 is untestable without DNA. The V gene's germline CDR1 is DFQATT and CDR2 SNEGSKA (reference sequence). This CDR3 spans 15 amino acids. CDR3 residues: CSAGGTSGKSGEQYF.

The chain joins TRBV5-6 to TRBJ1-1. The CDR3 length is 13 residues. Germline-derived CDR1 and CDR2 are SGHDT and YYEEEE. The CDR3 region is CASRFDRNTEAFF.

By frequency, this clonotype registers medium-sized. This chain joins TRBV5-4 and TRBJ2-3; TCRdb names TRBD1, which stays unverified in the absence of DNA. The CDR3 is made up of 15 amino acids. Per germline, CDR1 SGHNT and CDR2 YYREEE (reference sequence). The CDR3 is CASSSLGQGAGTQYF.

V and J are TRBV12-3 or TRBV12-4 and TRBJ2-7; TCRdb's D gene call, TRBD2, goes unchecked for lack of DNA. This CDR3 region has 12 residues. This chain's CDR3 is CASSLASAEQYF.

This clonotype is deemed medium-sized (0.01 to 0.1%) by its frequency. The chain recombines TRBV29-1 with TRBJ2-3; the TCRdb D gene call, TRBD2, has no DNA to confirm it. Looked up from germline, CDR1 is SQVTM and CDR2 is ANQGSEA. This CDR3 region has 14 residues. CDR3 loop: CSVEGTSDTDTQYF.

Measured by frequency, this clonotype is medium-sized (0.01 to 0.1%). This chain joins TRBV27 and TRBJ1-2; the D call from TCRdb, TRBD1, cannot be confirmed without DNA. From germline, CDR1 is MNHEY and CDR2 SMNVEV (reference sequence). The CDR3 sequence is 13 residues long. CDR3 sequence: CASSPGHIYGYTF.

This rearrangement joins TRBV6-5 to TRBJ1-3. Per the germline V gene, CDR1 is MNHEY and CDR2 is SVGAGI. This CDR3 has 18 amino acids. The CDR3 spells CASSLGLVTEDYGNTIYF.

The rearrangement uses TRBV24-1 and TRBJ2-1; TCRdb's D call, TRBD2, is unchecked because there is no DNA. The CDR3 extends over 14 amino acids. Germline V lookup: CDR1 KGHDR, CDR2 SFDVKD. The CDR3 loop reads CATERGGGYNEQFF.

This clonotype is labeled medium-sized (0.01 to 0.1%) based on frequency. The chain carries TRBV27 and TRBJ2-5. Germline V gene data show CDR1 as MNHEY and CDR2 as SMNVEV (reference sequence). The CDR3 has 15 amino acids. CDR3 sequence reads: CASSRQAGYQETQYF.

The rearrangement uses TRBV20-1 and TRBJ2-1; TCRdb's D gene call, TRBD2, goes unchecked for lack of DNA. The CDR3 extends over 14 amino acids. The germline V gene has CDR1 DFQATT and CDR2 SNEGSKA (reference sequence). This CDR3 is CSAGRLAGGNEQFF.

According to its frequency, this clonotype is medium-sized (0.01 to 0.1%). The chain employs TRBV18 and TRBJ2-1; the TRBD1 assignment by TCRdb is unverifiable without DNA. Germline CDR1 is KGHSH and CDR2 is LQKENI. This CDR3 has 13 residues. CDR3 sequence: CASSPAGKDEQFF.

This clonotype shows up as medium-sized (0.01 to 0.1%) by frequency. The V call is TRBV6-1, the J call TRBJ2-1; there is no DNA to check the TCRdb D call of TRBD1. There are 14 residues in the CDR3. Germline V CDR1 and CDR2: MNHNS, SASEGT. CDR3 residues: CASRGTGVLNEQFF.

Frequency places this clonotype as medium-sized (0.01 to 0.1%). This chain uses TRBV19 with TRBJ2-1; no DNA is available, so the TRBD1 call from TCRdb remains unchecked. CDR1 is LNHDA, CDR2 SQIVND, per germline (reference sequence). The CDR3 runs 15 residues. CDR3 loop: CASSINPQGGDEQFF.

Frequency places this clonotype as medium-sized. The rearrangement uses TRBV7-6 and TRBJ1-6; TCRdb gives TRBD1 as the D gene, but with no DNA this cannot be confirmed. This CDR3 contains 15 residues. Germline V CDR1 and CDR2: SGHVS, FNYEAQ. CDR3: CASSPTGQTYSPLHF. The full variable domain, completed using reference TRBV7-6 and TRBJ1-6, is GAGVSQSPRYKVTKRGQDVALRCDPISGHVSLYWYRQALGQGPEFLTYFNYEAQQDKSGLPNDRFSAERPEGSISTLTIQRTEQRDSAMYRCASSPTGQTYSPLHFGNGTRLTVT.

This clonotype registers medium-sized by frequency. The chain employs TRBV12-3 or TRBV12-4 and TRBJ2-7; the TCRdb call, TRBD2, lacks DNA for checking. The CDR3 sequence is 14 residues long. Here the CDR3 reads CASSWTSGTYEQYF.

The chain employs TRBV29-1 and TRBJ1-5; TCRdb proposes TRBD1, but this gene call is untestable without DNA. Germline CDR1 and CDR2: SQVTM and ANQGSEA. The CDR3 loop spans 15 amino acids. The CDR3 sequence: CSVGFGGQGNQPQHF.